This TCR beta chain was sequenced during a study of T cell repertoires in cytomegalovirus infection (dated by TCRdb to between 2018 and 2021). Looking at the study overall: The HLA type of each donor mattered for the analysis, because public TCR beta signatures pointed to carriage of CMV infection along with the matching HLA type. Study-level results and caveats: The ex vivo response was dominated by HLA-C-restricted CMV-specific TCR beta clonotypes, and the single most frequent clonotype in two of eight donors was supplied by these HLA-C-restricted clonotypes. Cumulative frequency of public TCR beta family members discriminated carriers of CMV infection plus the relevant HLA type in this cohort and an independent 352-donor cohort.

This sample was sequenced with an Illumina HiSeq 1500. Clones were called with MiXCR by TCRdb after fastp trimmed the public reads at Q25, and only in-frame beta chains were retained. Here each entry gathers all rows of one CDR3 protein and keeps the most common genes and DNA. The sample data list some 300,000 distinct CDR3 sequences, and roughly an eighth of these were observed just once. The ten top clones hold roughly 9.7% of the sample. At least ten counts were recorded for this clonotype. The specificity of this receptor is unknown. No much larger clonotype is one base removed from it; base qualities were not supplied. Unmatched junction bases come to 10, with V trimmed by 7 bases and J by 3 bases. As encoded in the germline V gene, CDR1 is MNHNS while CDR2 is SASEGT. The CDR3 spans 16 residues, from the cysteine through the phenylalanine. Only the CDR3 portion is preserved as DNA: 48 bases, with reading frame beginning at the first base.

The sequence was collected from a human donor in good health (CMV status not recorded). Some clones in this sample may be carry-over from other donors' samples. The specimen sequenced was PBMCs. The chain employs TRBV6-1 and TRBJ2-3; TRBD2 agrees with 10 junctional bases. The nucleotides read TGTGCCAGCATACAACGGAGCGGGGGGGCAACAGATACGCAGTATTTT. Translated, this gives CASIQRSGGATDTQYF.